A single sample is the source of the 32 T cell receptor beta chains below, sequenced in a study of blood T cell repertoires in COVID-19 (dated by TCRdb to the early 2020s). The library was prepared using the immunoSEQ multiplex PCR assay. The immuneACCESS repertoire file appears here via TCRdb, limited to in-frame rearrangements. These files lack a portion of the clones; in checked studies, under half of the deficit traces to unresolved V genes, and the cause of the others is not known. The sample data list tens of thousands of clones, and 91% of these were observed just once. The ten most abundant clones make up 8.5% of the sample. Sequenced material: peripheral blood. The source is a human donor in a cohort sampled during active COVID-19.

This chain uses TRBV12-2 with TRBJ1-2; TRBD1, the table's D call, was not compared with the DNA. TRBV12-2 is tagged as a pseudogene. The CDR3 is made up of 18 amino acids. The CDR3 region has the DNA TGTGCAAGTCGCTTAGCGCTAAGAGGGACAGCTACCACCTATGGCTACACCTTC. Encoded protein: CASRLALRGTATTYGYTF.

V usage is TRBV13 and J usage is TRBJ2-7, with D maybe TRBD1 (5 bases). There are 19 residues in the CDR3. CDR1 and CDR2 (germline): PRHDT, FYEKMQ (reference sequence). The V and J ends lost 4 bases and 0 bases respectively, with 25 bases between them. The CDR3 DNA follows: TGTGCCAGCAGCTCCACAAGAACTCTTCTAGACAGACCCTCCTACGAGCAGTACTTC. This translates into CASSSTRTLLDRPSYEQYF.

The V and J genes are TRBV2 and TRBJ2-7; 9 bases are shared with TRBD1. Germline V gene data show CDR1 as SNHLY and CDR2 as FYNNEI. This CDR3 spans 16 amino acids. The junction had 11 bases not matched to a gene; V was cut back by 6 bases and J by 2 bases. CDR3 nucleotide sequence: TGTGCCAGCAGCGATCCGGGACAGGGAACCCCCTACGAGCAGTACTTC. As protein: CASSDPGQGTPYEQYF.

V usage is TRBV6-5 and J usage is TRBJ2-7; 8 bases agree with TRBD2. The V gene end was trimmed by 1 base and the J gene end by 0 bases; junction bases not matched to a gene: 2. Germline V gives CDR1 MNHEY, CDR2 SVGAGI. The CDR3 is 15 amino acids. The CDR3 nucleotides are TGTGCCAGCAGTTACTTAGCGGGGAGCTCCTACGAGCAGTACTTC. As protein: CASSYLAGSSYEQYF.

The chain employs TRBV4-3 and TRBJ1-1; maybe TRBD1 (6 bases). Trimming took off 1 base at V and 0 bases at J, with 15 bases between the two ends. The CDR3 has 17 residues. Germline V gives CDR1 LGHNA, CDR2 YSLEER. The CDR3 spells CASSQVSGGGMNTEAFF. CDR3 bases: TGCGCCAGCAGCCAAGTGTCGGGTGGGGGCATGAACACTGAAGCTTTCTTT.

The gene calls are TRBV9 and TRBJ1-1, with 7 nucleotides matching TRBD1. After removal of 0 bases from V and 1 base from J, the junction contained 3 bases not matched to a gene. This CDR3 has 15 amino acids. Germline CDR1 reads SGDLS; CDR2 reads YYNGEE. The CDR3 here is CASSVGAGGNTEAFF. Written as DNA, the CDR3 is TGTGCCAGCAGCGTAGGAGCAGGGGGGAACACTGAAGCTTTCTTT.

The chain links TRBV29-1 to TRBJ1-2, with 8 bases that match TRBD1. The V gene end was trimmed by 1 base and the J gene end by 6 bases; junction bases not matched to a gene: 1. CDR1 SQVTM and CDR2 ANQGSEA come from the germline V gene. The CDR3 has 12 residues. CDR3 bases: TGCAGCGTTGAAGGCAGGGGGCATGGCTACACCTTC. This translates into CSVEGRGHGYTF.

J is TRBJ1-5 and V is TRBV30, with D possibly matching TRBD1 (6 bases). Germline V gene sequence: CDR1 GTSNPN, CDR2 SVGIG (reference sequence). The CDR3 covers 14 residues. Between the trimmed V and J ends, which lost 0 bases and 2 bases, there was a span of 8 bases. The CDR3 region has the DNA TGTGCCTGGAGTGTAGAGGGGGGCAATCAGCCCCAGCATTTT. Residues: CAWSVEGGNQPQHF.

The rearrangement joins TRBV28 to TRBJ1-5; tentative D call: TRBD1 (5 bases). The CDR3 runs to 20 residues. Germline V gives CDR1 MDHEN, CDR2 SYDVKM. V gave up 6 bases and J gave up 0 bases, with 27 bases separating them. The CDR3 DNA reads as TGTGCCAGCAGCAAACACCGGACACGGCGGGAGCTGGATAGCAATCAGCCCCAGCATTTT. Amino acid sequence: CASSKHRTRRELDSNQPQHF.

This clone appeared a single time. The chain carries TRBV14 and TRBJ1-5, with 8 positions matching TRBD1. Germline CDR1 reads SGHDN; CDR2 reads FVKESK. The CDR3 spans 17 residues. V trimming: 1 base; J trimming: 6 bases; junction bases outside the gene matches: 11. The CDR3 DNA reads as TGTGCCAGCAGCCAAGCCCCTGGACAGGGCGGCGGTCAGCCCCAGCATTTT. It is translated as CASSQAPGQGGGQPQHF.

The chain has TRBV11-2 and TRBJ1-1; D is ambiguous. V lost 1 base to trimming and J lost 3 bases, with 18 bases between them. The CDR3 length is 17 residues. The germline gives CDR1 SGHAT, CDR2 FQNNGV. The CDR3 nucleotides are TGTGCCAGCAGCTTAGTTTCGGTGAGAAGAGTTTACACTGAAGCTTTCTTT. It encodes CASSLVSVRRVYTEAFF.

This rearrangement joins TRBV9 to TRBJ1-6; no firm D call. The CDR3 has 13 residues. V lost 7 bases to trimming and J lost 7 bases, with 12 bases between them. CDR1 and CDR2 (germline): SGDLS, YYNGEE. For the CDR3, the DNA is TGTGCCAGCCCGGGAGTCTTGAATTCACCCCTCCACTTT. The encoded protein is CASPGVLNSPLHF.

The V gene is TRBV6-1, the J gene TRBJ1-1, with D hard to call. The length of the CDR3 is 15 residues. Germline loops: CDR1 MNHNS, CDR2 SASEGT. V was trimmed by 0 bases and J by 0 bases, leaving 8 bases between them. CDR3 residues: CASSEARQVNTEAFF. In DNA, the CDR3 is TGTGCCAGCAGTGAAGCCAGGCAGGTGAACACTGAAGCTTTCTTT.

The gene calls are TRBV27 and TRBJ2-7; TRBD1 aligns across 7 bases. In germline, CDR1 is MNHEY, CDR2 SMNVEV (reference sequence). V lost 6 bases and J lost 5; bases outside the gene matches: 7. This CDR3 has 13 amino acids. The CDR3 is CASSNNRGHEQYF. CDR3 sequence (DNA): TGTGCCAGCAGCAACAACAGGGGACACGAGCAGTACTTC.

The genes are TRBV3-1 (or the pseudogene TRBV3-2) and TRBJ1-2; a possible D gene is TRBD1 (5 bases). This CDR3 is built from 16 residues. V was pared by 3 bases and J by 5 bases, with 19 bases between. Germline V gene sequence: CDR1 LGHDT, CDR2 YNNKEL (reference sequence). The CDR3 DNA reads as TGTGCCAGCAGCCAGGGACTCCGTCAATCCAATTATGGCTACACCTTC. Protein sequence: CASSQGLRQSNYGYTF.

The J gene is TRBJ2-7, the V gene TRBV18; TRBD1 matches at 9 bases. Trimming at V came to 6 bases and at J to 5 bases, leaving 5 bases not matched to a gene. CDR1 and CDR2 from the germline V gene are KGHSH and LQKENI. The CDR3 consists of 13 residues. The CDR3 loop reads CASSGQGRDEQYF. Written as DNA, the CDR3 is TGTGCCAGCTCGGGACAGGGTCGGGACGAGCAGTACTTC.

V usage is TRBV9 and J usage is TRBJ1-4, with D perhaps TRBD1 (5 bases). Germline CDR1 is SGDLS and CDR2 is YYNGEE. The CDR3 is 17 residues long. Trimming shortened V by 0 bases and J by 8 bases, and 20 bases separated the two germline ends. CDR3 amino acids: CASSVGVGAGSVEKLFF. In DNA, the CDR3 is TGTGCCAGCAGCGTAGGAGTTGGGGCAGGGTCAGTCGAAAAACTGTTTTTT.

The chain joins TRBV6-5 to TRBJ1-1; unclear D gene. Looked up from germline, CDR1 is MNHEY and CDR2 is SVGAGI. The CDR3 totals 12 residues. Trimming took off 8 bases at V and 4 bases at J, with 11 bases between the two ends. The CDR3 is CASGPPPTEAFF. The DNA for the CDR3 is TGTGCCAGCGGGCCGCCCCCCACTGAAGCTTTCTTT.

The V gene is TRBV7-3, the J gene TRBJ1-2, with 8 bases aligning to TRBD1. V dropped 1 base and J dropped 6; count of bases not matched to a gene: 10. The germline gives CDR1 SGHTA, CDR2 FQGTGA. The CDR3 contains 16 residues. CDR3 amino acids: CASSLIRDRRWNGYTF. DNA of the CDR3: TGTGCCAGCAGCTTAATCCGGGACAGGAGGTGGAATGGCTACACCTTC.

This chain links TRBV19 with TRBJ2-7; no reliable D call. Between the trimmed V and J ends, which lost 5 bases and 2 bases, there was a span of 19 bases. This CDR3 has 16 amino acids. The germline V gene encodes CDR1 LNHDA and CDR2 SQIVND (reference sequence). CDR3 residues: CASSPSPPGSPYEQYF. As DNA, the CDR3 is TGTGCCAGTAGTCCCAGCCCGCCCGGTAGCCCCTACGAGCAGTACTTC.

The chain is built from TRBV7-6 and TRBJ2-7, with D possibly being TRBD1 (5 bases). The CDR3 is made up of 16 amino acids. V lost 0 bases, J lost 1 base, and 13 bases lay in between. CDR1 SGHVS and CDR2 FNYEAQ come from the germline V gene. This CDR3 reads CASSLAGAQESYEQYF. Written as DNA, the CDR3 is TGTGCCAGCAGCTTAGCAGGGGCCCAAGAGTCCTACGAGCAGTACTTC.

This clone has just one count. A read error may account for a junction end that differs from germline. The V call is TRBV28, the J call TRBJ1-2; D is undetermined. Germline V lookup: CDR1 MDHEN, CDR2 SYDVKM. The CDR3 has 12 amino acids. The CDR3 spells CAILDQNYGYTF. The CDR3 DNA sequence: TGTGCCATCCTCGACCAGAACTATGGCTACACCTTT.

This chain links TRBV6-5 with TRBJ1-5, with D possibly TRBD1 on 5 matching bases. The CDR3 extends over 15 amino acids. Trimming pared 5 bases from V and 3 bases from J, leaving 14 bases between. The germline gives CDR1 MNHEY, CDR2 SVGAGI. The DNA for the CDR3 is TGTGCCAGCAGTCCCAGGGCCAGGGACAATCAGCCCCAGCATTTT. It specifies CASSPRARDNQPQHF.

The V and J genes are TRBV30 and TRBJ1-5; D may be TRBD1 (5 bases). The CDR3 covers 13 residues. Germline V lookup: CDR1 GTSNPN, CDR2 SVGIG (reference sequence). Trimming took 0 bases from V and 7 from J, leaving 10 bases between them. The CDR3 sequence is CAWSVHQGQPQHF. The CDR3 DNA follows: TGTGCCTGGAGTGTACACCAGGGCCAGCCCCAGCATTTT.

This rearrangement joins TRBV5-6 to TRBJ2-7; 7 nucleotides align to TRBD1. The germline V gene encodes CDR1 SGHDT and CDR2 YYEEEE. The junction had 20 bases not matched to a gene; V was cut back by 4 bases and J by 13 bases. The CDR3 is made up of 15 amino acids. This chain's CDR3 is CASSLGLGGGLAPYF. In DNA, the CDR3 is TGTGCCAGCAGCCTGGGGCTAGGGGGCGGGCTTGCCCCTTACTTC.

The V gene is TRBV29-1, the J gene TRBJ1-2, with D perhaps TRBD1 (6 bases). Germline V gene lookup returns CDR1 SQVTM and CDR2 ANQGSEA. The V end was cut by 3 bases, the J end by 3 bases, with 20 bases between. This CDR3 contains 16 residues. The CDR3 nucleotides are TGCAGCGTTGAGGATAATAGGGGGGGTCGGGACTATGGCTACACCTTC. Its translation: CSVEDNRGGRDYGYTF.

This clone is a singleton in its sample. The V call is TRBV4-2, the J call TRBJ2-7, with D possibly matching TRBD1 (6 bases). There are 18 residues in the CDR3. CDR1 LGHNA and CDR2 YNFKEQ come from the germline V gene. Trimming stripped 1 base from V and 2 bases from J, with 21 bases between. The CDR3 DNA is TGTGCCAGCAGCCAAGGAAGTGGTCAGGGGATAATTACCTACGAGCAGTACTTC. Its translation: CASSQGSGQGIITYEQYF.

The chain uses TRBV7-3 and TRBJ1-2; 8 bases are shared with TRBD1. Trimming cost V 5 bases and J 7 bases; bases outside gene matches: 12. Per the germline V gene, CDR1 is SGHTA and CDR2 is FQGTGA. The CDR3 sequence is 15 residues long. The CDR3 loop reads CASSLYGQGSTGYTF. CDR3 in DNA: TGTGCCAGCAGCCTATACGGACAGGGCTCTACTGGCTACACCTTC.

This clone was counted once. The chain uses TRBV9 and TRBJ1-2; D call uncertain. CDR3 length: 13 amino acids. The V gene's germline CDR1 is SGDLS and CDR2 YYNGEE. V was clipped by 5 bases and J by 4 bases, with 12 bases between them. CDR3 DNA: TGTGCCAGCAGGTCACAGAGGGCCTATGGCTACACCTTC. Translation: CASRSQRAYGYTF. Full variable domain (rest looked up from reference TRBV9 and TRBJ1-2): DSGVTQTPKHLITATGQRVTLRCSPRSGDLSVYWYQQSLDQGLQFLIQYYNGEERAKGNILERFSAQQFPDLHSELNLSSLELGDSALYFCASRSQRAYGYTFGSGTRLTVV.

This rearrangement joins TRBV3-1 (or the pseudogene TRBV3-2) to TRBJ1-2, with 7 bases lining up with TRBD1. Germline V gene sequence: CDR1 LGHDT, CDR2 YNNKEL (reference sequence). CDR3 length equals 15 residues. Trimming cost V 0 bases and J 5 bases; bases outside gene matches: 6. The CDR3 spells CASSQEGTADYGYTF. The CDR3 region has the DNA TGTGCCAGCAGCCAAGAGGGGACAGCCGATTATGGCTACACCTTC.

The chain recombines TRBV11-3 with TRBJ1-4; TRBD1 agrees at 10 bases. The CDR3 has 14 residues. Germline values: CDR1 SGHNT, CDR2 YENEEA. V gave up 3 bases and J gave up 7 bases; unmatched junction bases: 2. The CDR3 DNA reads TGTGCCAGCAGCTTCCGGGACAGGGGTGAAAAACTGTTTTTT. Protein product: CASSFRDRGEKLFF.

The V and J genes are TRBV9 and TRBJ1-2; TRBD1 aligns across 9 bases. The V gene's germline CDR1 is SGDLS and CDR2 YYNGEE. The CDR3 length is 16 residues. Unmatched junction bases numbered 10, after V lost 3 bases and J lost 4 bases. In DNA form, the CDR3 reads TGTGCCAGCAGCGGTTCCACAGGGGGCGAGACCTATGGCTACACCTTC. This sequence encodes CASSGSTGGETYGYTF.